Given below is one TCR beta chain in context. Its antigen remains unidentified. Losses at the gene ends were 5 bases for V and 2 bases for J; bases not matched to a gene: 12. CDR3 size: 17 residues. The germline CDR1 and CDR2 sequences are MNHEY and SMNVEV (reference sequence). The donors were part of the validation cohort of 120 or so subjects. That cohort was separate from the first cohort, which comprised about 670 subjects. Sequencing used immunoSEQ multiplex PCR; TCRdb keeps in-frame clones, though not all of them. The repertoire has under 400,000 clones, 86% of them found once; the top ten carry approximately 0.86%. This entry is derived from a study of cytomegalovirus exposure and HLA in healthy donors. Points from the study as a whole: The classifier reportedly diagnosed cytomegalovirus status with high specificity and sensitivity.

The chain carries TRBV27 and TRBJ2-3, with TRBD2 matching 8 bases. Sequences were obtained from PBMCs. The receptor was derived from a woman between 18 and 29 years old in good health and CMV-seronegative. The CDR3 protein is CASSPGVIAGHTDTQYF. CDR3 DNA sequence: TGTGCCAGCAGTCCGGGAGTCATAGCGGGACACACAGATACGCAGTATTTT.